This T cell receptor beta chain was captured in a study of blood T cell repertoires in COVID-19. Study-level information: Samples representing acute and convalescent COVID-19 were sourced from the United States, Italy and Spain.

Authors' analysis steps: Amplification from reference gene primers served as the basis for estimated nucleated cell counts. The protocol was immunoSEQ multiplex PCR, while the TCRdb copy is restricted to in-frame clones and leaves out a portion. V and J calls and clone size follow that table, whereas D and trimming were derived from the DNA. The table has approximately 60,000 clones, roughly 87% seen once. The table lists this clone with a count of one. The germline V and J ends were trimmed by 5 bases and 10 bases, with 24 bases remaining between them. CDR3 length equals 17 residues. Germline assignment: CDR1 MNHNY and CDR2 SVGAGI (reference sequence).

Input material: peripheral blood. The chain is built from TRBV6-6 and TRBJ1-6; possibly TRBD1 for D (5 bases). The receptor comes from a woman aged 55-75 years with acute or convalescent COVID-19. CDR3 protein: CASSPYGGRNLGSPLHF. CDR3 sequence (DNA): TGTGCCAGCAGTCCCTACGGGGGAAGGAATCTCGGCTCACCCCTCCACTTT.